These 16 T cell receptor beta chains originate from one sample sequenced in a study of neurological immune-mediated disorders. MiXCR, run by TCRdb on the 5' RACE reads, gives a single entry per CDR3 protein. The profile shows 100,000 or so distinct CDR3 sequences, around 3.4% of them singletons. Sequenced: PBMCs. The receptor source for this set is a woman aged 18 to 35 with multiple sclerosis.

There are many counts of this clonotype. The V call is TRBV6-2 or TRBV6-3, the J call TRBJ2-2; D might be TRBD2 (6 bases). The CDR3 loop spans 15 amino acids. V was clipped by 6 bases and J by 2 bases, with 13 bases between them. The V gene's germline CDR1 is MNHEY and CDR2 SVGEGT. For the CDR3, the DNA is TGTGCCAGCAGCCGCTCGGACTACAACACCGGGGAGCTGTTTTTT. This codes for CASSRSDYNTGELFF.

The table lists this clonotype with many counts. Relative to the germline gene, one junction end is altered; a read error may explain this. The chain couples TRBV20-1 to TRBJ2-1; 7 bases agree with TRBD2. CDR3 length equals 14 residues. Germline-derived CDR1 and CDR2 are DFQATT and SNEGSKA (reference sequence). CDR3 sequence: CSATTSASNNEQFF. The CDR3 nucleotides read TGCAGTGCTACTACTAGCGCCTCCAACAATGAGCAGTTCTTC.

This clonotype was seen at least ten times. This rearrangement joins TRBV28 to TRBJ2-7, with TRBD1 identical over 10 bases. The CDR3 has 15 residues. Per germline, CDR1 MDHEN and CDR2 SYDVKM. The V and J ends lost 8 bases and 6 bases, in that order; junction bases with no gene match: 13. In nucleotides, the CDR3 is TGTGCCAGCGCCATTTCAACAGGGACAGGGGCCGAGCAGTACTTC. It encodes CASAISTGTGAEQYF.

This clonotype was observed many times. V usage is TRBV7-2 and J usage is TRBJ1-4; possibly TRBD1 for D (6 bases). Germline CDR1 reads SGHTA; CDR2 reads FQGNSA. Between the trimmed V and J ends, which lost 6 bases and 7 bases, there was a span of 9 bases. The CDR3 is 12 amino acids. Here the CDR3 reads CASRADSEKLFF. The CDR3 nucleotides read TGTGCCAGCAGGGCGGACAGTGAAAAACTGTTTTTT.

A single count supports this clonotype. The chain is built from TRBV6-1 and TRBJ2-3, with D perhaps TRBD1 (6 bases). The CDR3 is made up of 13 amino acids. Germline loops: CDR1 MNHNS, CDR2 SASEGT. The V and J ends lost 4 bases and 6 bases respectively, with 11 bases between them. This CDR3 reads CASSGQAEDTQYF. CDR3 bases: TGTGCCAGCAGTGGACAGGCAGAGGATACGCAGTATTTT.

In this sample, this clonotype turned up many times. This chain joins TRBV5-1 and TRBJ2-7, with 14 bases fitting TRBD2. The CDR3 is 14 amino acids. Germline CDR1 and CDR2: SGHRS and YFSETQ. The trim removed 4 bases at V and 7 bases at J, leaving 4 bases unmatched. CDR3 sequence (DNA): TGCGCCAGCAGCCCGGGACTAGCGGGAGTTGAGCAGTACTTC. It is translated as CASSPGLAGVEQYF.

This clonotype appeared many times. The chain carries TRBV5-1 and TRBJ2-5; TRBD1 agrees at 7 bases. Germline trimming cut 0 bases from V and 5 bases from J; bases unmatched to any gene: 4. This CDR3 spans 14 amino acids. Germline lookup yields CDR1 SGHRS and CDR2 YFSETQ. In DNA form, the CDR3 reads TGCGCCAGCAGCTTGGGGACAGGACAGGAGACCCAGTACTTC. Translating it yields CASSLGTGQETQYF. The full variable domain, in which reference TRBV5-1 and TRBJ2-5 provide the parts outside the CDR3, is KAGVTQTPRYLIKTRGQQVTLSCSPISGHRSVSWYQQTPGQGLQFLFEYFSETQRNKGNFPGRFSGRQFSNSRSEMNVSTLELGDSALYLCASSLGTGQETQYFGPGTRLLVL.

This clonotype was recorded many times. V is TRBV3-1 and J is TRBJ1-6; D perhaps matches TRBD1 (5 bases). The ends were cut back, 3 bases at V and 7 bases at J, with 10 bases in the middle. The CDR3 covers 14 residues. In germline, CDR1 is LGHDT, CDR2 YNNKEL (reference sequence). CDR3 sequence reads: CASSQKGRNSPLHF. Written as DNA, the CDR3 is TGTGCCAGCAGCCAGAAGGGACGGAATTCACCCCTCCACTTT.

This clonotype showed up many times. The J gene is TRBJ2-1, the V gene TRBV29-1; possibly TRBD2 for D (5 bases). V lost 7 bases to trimming and J lost 6 bases, with 19 bases between them. From germline, CDR1 is SQVTM and CDR2 ANQGSEA. This CDR3 is built from 14 residues. CDR3 residues: CSGGVLIAGNEQFF. The CDR3 nucleotides are TGCAGCGGTGGGGTCCTCATTGCGGGCAATGAGCAGTTCTTC.

The table lists this clonotype with many counts. The chain carries TRBV5-5 and TRBJ2-3; D call uncertain. Germline CDR1 reads SGHKS; CDR2 reads YYEKEE (reference sequence). The CDR3 extends over 14 amino acids. V lost 2 bases and J lost 4, with 11 bases in between. CDR3 bases: TGTGCCAGCAGCTTCCTCAGACTGGCAGATACGCAGTATTTT. Amino acid sequence: CASSFLRLADTQYF. Complete variable domain (other parts from reference TRBV5-5 and TRBJ2-3): DAGVTQSPTHLIKTRGQQVTLRCSPISGHKSVSWYQQVLGQGPQFIFQYYEKEERGRGNFPDRFSARQFPNYSSELNVNALLLGDSALYLCASSFLRLADTQYFGPGTRLTVL.

This clonotype was counted at least ten times. The chain combines TRBV6-1 with TRBJ1-2; D is undetermined. The CDR3 length is 15 residues. The V and J ends lost 2 bases and 1 base respectively, with 11 bases between them. Germline loops: CDR1 MNHNS, CDR2 SASEGT. The CDR3 loop reads CASSESGRINYGYTF. The CDR3 nucleotides are TGTGCCAGCAGTGAATCTGGCAGGATTAACTATGGCTACACCTTC.

In this sample, this clonotype turned up many times. The chain links TRBV6-2 or TRBV6-3 to TRBJ1-5, with D hard to call. The CDR3 contains 15 residues. V was clipped by 2 bases and J by 7 bases, with 15 bases between them. Germline values: CDR1 MNHEY, CDR2 SVGEGT. The CDR3 sequence: CASSYRQGIGQPQHF. In DNA, the CDR3 is TGTGCCAGCAGTTACCGTCAAGGGATCGGACAGCCCCAGCATTTT.

Many counts were recorded for this clonotype. The V gene is TRBV3-1, the J gene TRBJ2-1; D not resolved. Germline-derived CDR1 and CDR2 are LGHDT and YNNKEL (reference sequence). The V gene lost 5 bases and the J gene lost 0 bases, with 11 bases spanning the gap. The CDR3 runs 15 residues. The CDR3 is CASSEGLSSYNEQFF. CDR3 sequence (DNA): TGTGCCAGCAGCGAAGGTCTATCCTCCTACAATGAGCAGTTCTTC.

Ten or more counts support this clonotype. V and J are TRBV6-1 and TRBJ2-7; 8 bases map to TRBD1. Trimming took 3 bases from V and 6 from J; bases not matched to a gene: 7. The CDR3 extends over 14 amino acids. Germline V gene lookup returns CDR1 MNHNS and CDR2 SASEGT. CDR3 DNA sequence: TGTGCCAGCAGTGAGCCCGGACAGGGAATCGAGCAGTACTTC. Its translation: CASSEPGQGIEQYF.

Many counts were recorded for this clonotype. The chain has TRBV12-3 or TRBV12-4 and TRBJ2-1, with 13 bases matching TRBD2. CDR3 length equals 17 residues. V lost 5 bases to trimming and J lost 5 bases; unmatched junction nucleotides: 9. The CDR3 loop is CASSRTGTSGKNNEQFF. CDR3 coding DNA: TGTGCCAGCAGTCGTACCGGGACTAGCGGGAAGAACAATGAGCAGTTCTTC.

This clonotype was recorded many times. V and J are TRBV20-1 and TRBJ2-3; 9 positions match TRBD1. The CDR3 covers 14 residues. Germline trimming cut 6 bases from V and 5 bases from J; bases unmatched to any gene: 9. The germline CDR1 and CDR2 sequences are DFQATT and SNEGSKA (reference sequence). The CDR3, as DNA: TGCAGTGCCCCCAGGACAGGGGCAAAAGATACGCAGTATTTT. Amino acids: CSAPRTGAKDTQYF.